A single sample gave rise to the 4 T cell receptor beta chains below, sequenced in a study of Ad26.COV2.S vaccination and SARS-CoV-2 variants. TCRdb keeps only in-frame clones here, not all; method: immunoSEQ multiplex PCR. Seen here are some 480,000 clones, roughly nine tenths observed once, and the top ten hold over 10%. Sample treatment: over 15 received Ad26.COV2.S at low or high dose, single or two shots; roughly five received placebo; per-sample allocation not given. Collection of the samples took place on day 63 after the first injection of vaccine or placebo. Sequencing was performed on peripheral blood, taken in a trial of Ad26.COV2.S vaccine versus placebo. The receptors were sampled from a person between 18 and 65 years old who received the Ad26.COV2.S COVID-19 vaccine or a placebo.

The chain uses TRBV5-4 and TRBJ2-7; D is perhaps TRBD1 (6 bases). The CDR3 totals 13 residues. From germline, CDR1 is SGHNT and CDR2 YYREEE (reference sequence). V was pared by 10 bases and J by 1 base, with 15 bases between. CDR3: CAVQQGNSYEQYF. The CDR3 region has the DNA TGTGCCGTACAACAGGGTAATTCCTACGAGCAGTACTTC. The full variable domain, rest sourced from reference TRBV5-4 and TRBJ2-7, is ETGVTQSPTHLIKTRGQQVTLRCSSQSGHNTVSWYQQALGQGPQFIFQYYREEENGRGNFPPRFSGLQFPNYSSELNVNALELDDSALYLCAVQQGNSYEQYFGPGTRLTVT.

CDR3 sequence: CASTEFGGDTQYF. For the CDR3, the DNA is TGTGCCAGCACGGAGTTTGGGGGAGATACGCAGTATTTT. The genes are TRBV14 and TRBJ2-3; D may correspond to TRBD1 or TRBD2 (5 bases each). The germline V gene encodes CDR1 SGHDN and CDR2 FVKESK. V was clipped by 7 bases and J by 5 bases, with 13 bases between them. The CDR3 covers 13 residues.

This clone was detected only once. The V call is TRBV10-3, the J call TRBJ1-1, with D tentatively TRBD1 (6 bases). The germline CDR1 and CDR2 sequences are ENHRY and SYGVKD. The CDR3 length is 15 residues. With 6 bases removed from V and 2 bases from J, the gap between germline ends came to 16 bases. DNA of the CDR3: TGTGCCATCAGACCCCGGGACACCCTAAACACTGAAGCTTTCTTT. This encodes CAIRPRDTLNTEAFF.

Of note for this clone: This sample also contains other DNA sequences that code for the same CDR3. This chain joins TRBV28 and TRBJ1-6, with D unresolved. Between the trimmed V and J ends, which lost 6 bases and 4 bases, there was a span of 13 bases. This CDR3 comprises 15 residues. The germline gives CDR1 MDHEN, CDR2 SYDVKM. The CDR3 DNA follows: TGTGCCAGCAGCCCCCCGGGTTCTTATAATTCACCCCTCCACTTT. It yields the protein CASSPPGSYNSPLHF.